The 3 T cell receptor beta chains below come from one sample, sequenced in a study of immune evolution from preneoplasia to lung adenocarcinoma. Measured with immunoSEQ multiplex PCR; TCRdb has only the in-frame clones, and not every one. This sample has 30,000 to 45,000 clones, with around 74% found just once. Input material: FFPE invasive lung adenocarcinoma tissue. These receptors originate from a person aged 55 to 75 with lung adenocarcinoma.

The chain couples TRBV5-1 to TRBJ1-5; D not resolved. Germline assignment: CDR1 SGHRS and CDR2 YFSETQ. Trimming stripped 0 bases from V and 3 bases from J, with 4 bases between. The length of the CDR3 is 13 residues. CDR3 region: CASSLGVNQPQHF. The DNA of the CDR3 is TGCGCCAGCAGCTTGGGGGTCAATCAGCCCCAGCATTTT.

The chain has TRBV5-1 and TRBJ2-3, with 7 bases lining up with TRBD2. Germline CDR1 reads SGHRS; CDR2 reads YFSETQ. The CDR3 covers 14 residues. J was trimmed by 1 base and V by 4 bases; bases with no gene match: 3. The CDR3 DNA reads TGCGCCAGCAGCCCGACTAGCCGCACAGATACGCAGTATTTT. Residues: CASSPTSRTDTQYF.

This clone has a count of ten or more. This chain links TRBV6-4 with TRBJ1-1, with D perhaps matching TRBD1 (5 bases). The germline CDR1 and CDR2 sequences are MRHNA and SNTAGT. The V and J ends lost 3 bases and 4 bases respectively, with 12 bases between them. The CDR3 is 14 residues long. CDR3 DNA sequence: TGTGCCAGCAGTGAAGGGACCGAGGGCACTGAAGCTTTCTTT. Amino acid sequence: CASSEGTEGTEAFF.